A single sample is the source of the 32 T cell receptor beta chains below, sequenced in a study of siplizumab effects on memory and regulatory T cells (dated by TCRdb to between 2019 and 2020). Receptor amplification or capture employed the immunoSEQ multiplex PCR assay. This immuneACCESS table, as held by TCRdb, lists in-frame sequences with V and J called but not all clones. Of the missing ones, under half trace to an unresolved V gene in checked studies; the others have no known cause. This sample holds tens of thousands of clones; approximately 97% were observed only once. 0.095% of the sample is held by the ten biggest clonotypes. The source material was naive CD8+ T cells sorted from blood. Per the publication, the cell subset or site label means: unstimulated naive T cells. Receptors originate from a human donor in good health.

This chain connects TRBV10-1 to TRBJ2-7; D possibly corresponds to TRBD1 (6 bases). V was trimmed by 0 bases and J by 5 bases, leaving 14 bases between them. The CDR3 runs 15 residues. Germline V gene data show CDR1 as WNHNN and CDR2 as SYGVQD (reference sequence). CDR3 nucleotides: TGCGCCAGCAGTGAGTCCCGGACAGTTTATGACGAGCAGTACTTC. Protein: CASSESRTVYDEQYF.

The chain employs TRBV28 and TRBJ2-1; a possible D gene is TRBD1 (5 bases). Trimming pared 6 bases from V and 0 bases from J, leaving 15 bases between. The germline CDR1 and CDR2 sequences are MDHEN and SYDVKM. CDR3 length equals 16 residues. CDR3 protein: CASSPKTASSYNEQFF. CDR3 DNA: TGTGCCAGCAGCCCCAAGACAGCGAGCTCCTACAATGAGCAGTTCTTC. The full variable domain, with the rest looked up from reference TRBV28 and TRBJ2-1, is DVKVTQSSRYLVKRTGEKVFLECVQDMDHENMFWYRQDPGLGLRLIYFSYDVKMKEKGDIPEGYSVSREKKERFSLILESASTNQTSMYLCASSPKTASSYNEQFFGPGTRLTVL.

This rearrangement joins TRBV6-5 to TRBJ1-2; TRBD1 agrees at 7 bases. The CDR3 runs to 14 residues. V lost 4 bases and J lost 6; bases outside the gene matches: 8. Germline loops: CDR1 MNHEY, CDR2 SVGAGI. Here the CDR3 DNA reads TGTGCCAGCAGTTTCGCCGACAGGGTGGATGGCTACACCTTC. Translated, it gives CASSFADRVDGYTF.

The sample holds one count of this clone. The CDR3: CASSLGTATNEKLFF. The CDR3 coding sequence is TGCGCCAGCAGCTTGGGGACAGCAACTAATGAAAAACTGTTTTTT. The chain joins TRBV5-1 to TRBJ1-4, with D possibly TRBD1 on 6 matching bases. The CDR3 runs 15 residues. The V gene lost 0 bases and the J gene lost 0 bases, with 6 bases spanning the gap. The germline CDR1 and CDR2 sequences are SGHRS and YFSETQ.

The chain carries TRBV28 and TRBJ1-2; TRBD1 matches 7 bases. This CDR3 contains 17 residues. Germline values: CDR1 MDHEN, CDR2 SYDVKM. J gave up 0 bases and V 4 bases, and 11 bases lay outside the gene matches. CDR3 region: CASSSPTGQRANYGYTF. The CDR3 DNA sequence: TGTGCCAGCAGTTCTCCAACGGGACAGAGAGCTAACTATGGCTACACCTTC.

The chain combines TRBV30 with TRBJ2-7, with D hard to call. The CDR3 is made up of 10 amino acids. Germline V CDR1 and CDR2: GTSNPN, SVGIG (reference sequence). Deletions cut 8 bases from V and 1 base from J, with 6 bases between. In DNA, the CDR3 is TGTGCCGAGAGGTCCTACGAGCAGTACTTC. It yields the protein CAERSYEQYF.

The chain recombines TRBV7-2 with TRBJ1-1, with D possibly TRBD1 on 5 matching bases. Germline V gene lookup returns CDR1 SGHTA and CDR2 FQGNSA. The CDR3 is 11 amino acids. V shed 1 base and J shed 10 bases, with 7 bases lying between them. Here the CDR3 reads CASSLGTLAFF. DNA of the CDR3: TGTGCCAGCAGCTTAGGGACACTAGCTTTCTTT.

This clone has just one count. The rearrangement uses TRBV28 and TRBJ2-3; D may correspond to TRBD1 or TRBD2 (6 bases each). Germline V gene sequence: CDR1 MDHEN, CDR2 SYDVKM. Trimming pared 7 bases from V and 5 bases from J, leaving 16 bases between. This CDR3 is built from 14 residues. In DNA form, the CDR3 reads TGTGCCAGCAATGGGGGGCCTCGTGTAGATACGCAGTATTTT. Amino acids: CASNGGPRVDTQYF.

The V and J genes are TRBV19 and TRBJ2-7, with D uncertain. Trimming cost V 2 bases and J 2 bases, with 7 bases left between them. CDR1 and CDR2 from the germline V gene are LNHDA and SQIVND (reference sequence). The length of the CDR3 is 13 residues. The chain's CDR3 is CASSISSPYEQYF. CDR3 in DNA: TGTGCCAGTAGTATATCCAGTCCCTACGAGCAGTACTTC.

The CDR3 bases are TGTGCCAGCAGCTTGATTGAGGGAGGAGGGGATGGCTACACCTTC. This gives the protein CASSLIEGGGDGYTF. V and J are TRBV5-6 and TRBJ1-2; D possibly corresponds to TRBD1 (5 bases). This CDR3 has 15 amino acids. Germline V gene sequence: CDR1 SGHDT, CDR2 YYEEEE. Trimming shortened V by 1 base and J by 6 bases, and 16 bases separated the two germline ends.

The gene calls are TRBV5-1 and TRBJ1-6, with D possibly being TRBD1 (5 bases). The CDR3 loop spans 15 amino acids. The germline V gene encodes CDR1 SGHRS and CDR2 YFSETQ. Between the trimmed V and J ends, which lost 0 bases and 7 bases, there was a span of 11 bases. The CDR3: CASSLAGTANSPLHF. CDR3 in DNA: TGCGCCAGCAGCTTGGCCGGGACCGCCAATTCACCCCTCCACTTT.

V and J are TRBV7-2 and TRBJ2-1, with D perhaps matching TRBD1 or TRBD2 (5 bases each). V was shortened by 5 bases and J by 7 bases, with 18 bases between the two germline ends. The CDR3 runs 15 residues. Germline V lookup: CDR1 SGHTA, CDR2 FQGNSA. CDR3 nucleotides: TGTGCCAGCAGCCCCCCGGACCGGGGCCTGAATGAGCAGTTCTTC. Its translation: CASSPPDRGLNEQFF.

V gene TRBV7-8 combines with J gene TRBJ1-5; 11 bases map to TRBD1. The CDR3 is 15 amino acids. Germline V CDR1 and CDR2: SGHVS, FQNEAQ. J was trimmed by 5 bases and V by 4 bases; bases with no gene match: 4. CDR3 amino acids: CASSSGTGGDQPQHF. The CDR3 DNA sequence: TGTGCCAGCAGCTCCGGGACAGGGGGTGATCAGCCCCAGCATTTT.

CDR3 sequence reads: CASSSLLGEQFF. In DNA form, the CDR3 reads TGTGCCAGCAGCTCACTGCTTGGTGAGCAGTTCTTC. V and J are TRBV7-6 and TRBJ2-1; D is unclear. Trimming removed 4 bases from V and 9 bases from J, with 10 bases in between. CDR3 length: 12 amino acids. Germline V gives CDR1 SGHVS, CDR2 FNYEAQ.

This chain uses TRBV5-1 with TRBJ2-2; 13 nucleotides match TRBD2. V shed 7 bases, J shed 7 bases, and the junction held 1 base outside the gene matches. This CDR3 contains 13 residues. CDR1 SGHRS and CDR2 YFSETQ come from the germline V gene. The CDR3 protein is CASGLAGVGELFF. The CDR3 region has the DNA TGCGCCAGCGGACTAGCGGGGGTCGGGGAGCTGTTTTTT.

CDR3 coding DNA: TGTGCCAGCAGTTACTACCCAGGGGATCCTAACTATGGCTACACCTTC. Protein sequence: CASSYYPGDPNYGYTF. The V and J genes are TRBV6-6 and TRBJ1-2; D might be TRBD1 (6 bases). The CDR3 length is 16 residues. CDR1 and CDR2 from the germline V gene are MNHNY and SVGAGI (reference sequence). V lost 1 base and J lost 0, with 12 bases in between.

The chain is built from TRBV7-9 and TRBJ1-1, with TRBD1 matching 7 bases. V trimming: 1 base; J trimming: 10 bases; junction bases outside the gene matches: 0. CDR3 size: 11 residues. Germline values: CDR1 SEHNR, CDR2 FQNEAQ (reference sequence). Here the CDR3 reads CASSLDRGAFF. The CDR3 nucleotides read TGTGCCAGCAGCTTAGACAGGGGAGCTTTCTTT. Together with reference TRBV7-9 and TRBJ1-1, the CDR3 gives the full variable domain: DTGVSQNPRHKITKRGQNVTFRCDPISEHNRLYWYRQTLGQGPEFLTYFQNEAQLEKSRLLSDRFSAERPKGSFSTLEIQRTEQGDSAMYLCASSLDRGAFFGQGTRLTVV.

For the CDR3, the DNA is TGTGCCAGCAGCTTTGGGGGACCTGAAGCTTTCTTT. The encoded protein is CASSFGGPEAFF. V usage is TRBV11-2 and J usage is TRBJ1-1; the D gene is possibly TRBD1 (5 bases). V lost 3 bases and J 6 bases, leaving 8 bases between the germline ends. CDR3 length: 12 amino acids. Germline CDR1 reads SGHAT; CDR2 reads FQNNGV.

This chain uses TRBV11-2 with TRBJ1-2; D possibly corresponds to TRBD1 (5 bases). The V gene's germline CDR1 is SGHAT and CDR2 FQNNGV. Deletions cut 4 bases from V and 3 bases from J, with 21 bases between. The CDR3 totals 17 residues. CDR3 bases: TGTGCCAGCAGCTCAGGGCGGGCAGAAACCTTACACTATGGCTACACCTTC. It is translated as CASSSGRAETLHYGYTF.

This rearrangement joins TRBV12-2 to TRBJ2-2; the table's D call, TRBD1, was not checked against the DNA. TRBV12-2 is classified as a pseudogene. The CDR3 is made up of 17 amino acids. DNA of the CDR3: TGTGCAAGTCGCTTAGCGTGTGGACAGGGGATGGACGGGGAGCTGTTTTTT. As protein: CASRLACGQGMDGELFF.

The chain has TRBV6-5 and TRBJ2-7; 11 bases align to TRBD1. J lost 2 bases, V lost 5 bases, and 5 bases had no gene match. CDR3 size: 15 residues. Germline V gene lookup returns CDR1 MNHEY and CDR2 SVGAGI. The CDR3 region has the DNA TGTGCCAGCAGTCGAGGACAGGGGGCAACCTACGAGCAGTACTTC. Its protein is CASSRGQGATYEQYF.

The chain joins TRBV6-5 to TRBJ2-2, with D hard to call. Germline V lookup: CDR1 MNHEY, CDR2 SVGAGI. CDR3 length: 15 amino acids. Trimming removed 2 bases at V and 3 bases at J, with 10 bases between. The CDR3 loop is CASSYVVRDTGELFF. DNA of the CDR3: TGTGCCAGCAGTTACGTGGTCCGGGACACCGGGGAGCTGTTTTTT.

Worth noting for this clone: The limits of the CDR3 on the DNA are not certain, so only TCRdb's listed CDR3 is given. This chain joins TRBV28 and TRBJ2-1; no DNA check was done on the table's D call, TRBD1. Germline V CDR1 and CDR2: MDHEN, SYDVKM. The CDR3 has 15 amino acids, counting both end residues. This CDR3 reads CASSSSDRGLDEQFF.

The chain couples TRBV5-1 to TRBJ2-1; perhaps TRBD1 as D (5 bases). CDR1 SGHRS and CDR2 YFSETQ come from the germline V gene. This CDR3 spans 13 amino acids. V dropped 4 bases and J dropped 5 bases, with 10 bases sitting between them. The CDR3 DNA reads TGCGCCAGCAGCGAGGACACCAACAATGAGCAGTTCTTC. Protein sequence: CASSEDTNNEQFF. The full variable domain, completed using reference TRBV5-1 and TRBJ2-1, is KAGVTQTPRYLIKTRGQQVTLSCSPISGHRSVSWYQQTPGQGLQFLFEYFSETQRNKGNFPGRFSGRQFSNSRSEMNVSTLELGDSALYLCASSEDTNNEQFFGPGTRLTVL.

CDR3 DNA sequence: TGTGCCAGCAGCGTGGACAGCCACTACGAGCAGTACTTC. Encoded protein: CASSVDSHYEQYF. The chain combines TRBV9 with TRBJ2-7; a possible D gene is TRBD1 (6 bases). CDR3 length equals 13 residues. Per germline, CDR1 SGDLS and CDR2 YYNGEE. Between the trimmed V and J ends, which lost 2 bases and 3 bases, there was a span of 9 bases.

The chain combines TRBV27 with TRBJ2-3, with D possibly being TRBD1 (5 bases). Trimming removed 3 bases at V and 1 base at J, with 11 bases between. The CDR3 runs 15 residues. Germline values: CDR1 MNHEY, CDR2 SMNVEV (reference sequence). The CDR3 is CASSFSGFGTDTQYF. In DNA form, the CDR3 reads TGTGCCAGCAGTTTTTCAGGGTTCGGCACAGATACGCAGTATTTT.

J is TRBJ2-7 and V is TRBV5-4, with D uncertain. Germline CDR1 SGHNT, CDR2 YYREEE (reference sequence). CDR3 length: 14 residues. Trimming left V 1 base short and J 2 bases short, with 10 bases between. The CDR3 spells CASSLLDGPYEQYF. In DNA form, the CDR3 reads TGTGCCAGCAGCTTGTTAGACGGACCCTACGAGCAGTACTTC. The full variable domain, rest sourced from reference TRBV5-4 and TRBJ2-7, is ETGVTQSPTHLIKTRGQQVTLRCSSQSGHNTVSWYQQALGQGPQFIFQYYREEENGRGNFPPRFSGLQFPNYSSELNVNALELDDSALYLCASSLLDGPYEQYFGPGTRLTVT.

J is TRBJ1-2 and V is TRBV7-9, with 10 bases matching TRBD1. Germline V gene sequence: CDR1 SEHNR, CDR2 FQNEAQ (reference sequence). After removal of 3 bases from V and 2 bases from J, the junction contained 3 bases not matched to a gene. The CDR3 runs 15 residues. The CDR3 nucleotides read TGTGCCAGCAGCTTCCCGGGACAGGGGAACTATGGCTACACCTTC. Its protein is CASSFPGQGNYGYTF.

V gene TRBV6-5 combines with J gene TRBJ2-3, with TRBD2 matching 11 bases. The V segment lost 10 bases and the J segment 2 bases; nucleotides outside the gene matches: 5. CDR1 and CDR2 (germline): MNHEY, SVGAGI. This CDR3 region has 14 residues. The CDR3 nucleotides read TGTGCCACCAGACTAGCGGGATTCACAGATACGCAGTATTTT. As protein: CATRLAGFTDTQYF.

The V and J genes are TRBV9 and TRBJ2-2, with D hard to call. CDR3 length: 11 residues. The germline V gene has CDR1 SGDLS and CDR2 YYNGEE. The V and J ends lost 4 bases and 6 bases respectively, with 4 bases between them. The CDR3, as DNA: TGTGCCAGCAGCTCCGCCGGGGAGCTGTTTTTT. Translating gives CASSSAGELFF. Full variable domain (missing parts from reference TRBV9 and TRBJ2-2): DSGVTQTPKHLITATGQRVTLRCSPRSGDLSVYWYQQSLDQGLQFLIQYYNGEERAKGNILERFSAQQFPDLHSELNLSSLELGDSALYFCASSSAGELFFGEGSRLTVL.

CDR3 sequence: CASSPAGFYGYTF. CDR3 nucleotide sequence: TGCGCCAGCAGCCCAGCAGGGTTCTATGGCTACACCTTC. The rearrangement joins TRBV4-3 to TRBJ1-2; tentative D call: TRBD1 (5 bases). The CDR3 totals 13 residues. Germline V gene lookup returns CDR1 LGHNA and CDR2 YSLEER. V lost 4 bases, J lost 4 bases, and 10 bases lay in between.

V usage is TRBV7-8 and J usage is TRBJ1-1; 12 nucleotides align to TRBD1. Germline V gene data show CDR1 as SGHVS and CDR2 as FQNEAQ. The CDR3 loop spans 18 amino acids. V lost 2 bases, J lost 1 base, and 8 bases stayed unmatched. As DNA, the CDR3 is TGTGCCAGCAGCTTATCTTCCGGGACAGGGGGCCGGAACACTGAAGCTTTCTTT. The encoded protein is CASSLSSGTGGRNTEAFF. The whole variable domain, filled in from reference TRBV7-8 and TRBJ1-1, reads GAGVSQSPRYKVAKRGQDVALRCDPISGHVSLFWYQQALGQGPEFLTYFQNEAQLDKSGLPSDRFFAERPEGSVSTLKIQRTQQEDSAVYLCASSLSSGTGGRNTEAFFGQGTRLTVV.